The 5 T cell receptor beta chains presented below share a single source sample, sequenced in a study of PD-1 blockade in classical Hodgkin lymphoma (TCRdb year 2020). Library creation used the immunoSEQ multiplex PCR assay. Held by TCRdb, this immuneACCESS table contains in-frame sequences only and omits some clones. Under half of the omission traces to an unresolved V gene where checked; the cause of the rest is unknown. The sample table lists under 30,000 clones, 71% of them with a count of one. Over 2.5% of the sample goes to the ten largest clones. This specimen's time point label, per the study, means: cycle 2 day 1 (C2D1) of nivolumab. All trial patients had relapsed after autologous stem cell transplantation, with cohorts A, B and C differing in prior brentuximab vedotin exposure. The sequences come from peripheral blood mononuclear cells (PBMCs), collected before the second cycle of nivolumab. These receptors originate from a human donor with classical Hodgkin lymphoma.

CDR3 loop: CASSSRPYLNSPLHF. DNA for the CDR3: TGTGCCAGCAGCTCCCGGCCTTACCTTAATTCACCCCTCCACTTT. The chain combines TRBV11-2 with TRBJ1-6; no reliable D call. Per the germline V gene, CDR1 is SGHAT and CDR2 is FQNNGV. CDR3 size: 15 residues. V lost 4 bases and J lost 6, with 13 bases in between.

This rearrangement joins TRBV27 to TRBJ2-1; 10 nucleotides align to TRBD2. V dropped 1 base and J dropped 4; count of bases not matched to a gene: 4. Germline CDR1 reads MNHEY; CDR2 reads SMNVEV (reference sequence). The CDR3 runs 16 residues. The DNA for the CDR3 is TGTGCCAGCAGTTTATATGCTAGCGGGGGATACAATGAGCAGTTCTTC. Translated: CASSLYASGGYNEQFF.

The chain employs TRBV4-3 and TRBJ2-5; the match to TRBD1 covers 9 bases. Germline CDR1 and CDR2: LGHNA and YSLEER. This CDR3 has 22 residues. J was trimmed by 0 bases and V by 0 bases; bases with no gene match: 20. The CDR3 reads CASSQDKRNRGLLKSHQETQYF. DNA for the CDR3: TGCGCCAGCAGCCAAGACAAACGGAACAGGGGGCTCTTGAAGTCCCACCAAGAGACCCAGTACTTC.

This sequence joins TRBV4-2 and TRBJ2-5; weak D call: TRBD2 (5 bases). Germline V gene data show CDR1 as LGHNA and CDR2 as YNFKEQ. The CDR3 length is 13 residues. Trimming pared 3 bases from V and 11 bases from J, leaving 16 bases between. The CDR3 here is CASSQNPGREQYF. Written as DNA, the CDR3 is TGTGCCAGCAGCCAGAACCCTGGGAGAGAGCAGTACTTC.

The table lists this clone with a few counts. The gene calls are TRBV10-2 and TRBJ2-7, with a weak D call TRBD2 (5 bases). Germline V gene lookup returns CDR1 WSHSY and CDR2 SAAADI. CDR3 length: 16 amino acids. The V and J ends lost 7 bases and 2 bases respectively, with 21 bases between them. Written as DNA, the CDR3 is TGCGCCAGCACACCCCCTGAGGCGGGCGACGCCTACGAGCAGTACTTC. Protein product: CASTPPEAGDAYEQYF.